This passage covers 15 T cell receptor beta chains from one sample sequenced in a study of graft-versus-host responses after intestinal transplantation. The method was immunoSEQ multiplex PCR; TCRdb's version includes in-frame clones alone and lacks a portion of them. The sample includes about 5,200 clones, around 72% seen only once; the top ten take more than 10%. Lymphocytes (intraepithelial and lamina propria) were released by processing the graft tissue. The specimen was ileum tissue, collected 250 to 280 days after intestinal transplant. The source is a human patient who received an intestinal transplant, so some T cells may come from the graft donor.

The chain employs TRBV6-4 and TRBJ2-1; 9 nucleotides line up with TRBD2. This CDR3 region has 15 residues. Per germline, CDR1 MRHNA and CDR2 SNTAGT. The J segment lost 4 bases and the V segment lost 3 bases, leaving 4 bases of the junction unmatched. CDR3 region: CASSEGSGGYNEQFF. The CDR3 DNA reads as TGTGCCAGCAGTGAGGGTAGCGGGGGATACAATGAGCAGTTCTTC.

The chain has TRBV4-2 and TRBJ1-6; 9 bases align to TRBD1. J gave up 7 bases and V 3 bases, and 10 bases lay outside the gene matches. Germline assignment: CDR1 LGHNA and CDR2 YNFKEQ. The CDR3 consists of 17 residues. CDR3 amino acids: CASSQGPWDRENSPLHF. The DNA of the CDR3 is TGTGCCAGCAGCCAGGGCCCCTGGGACAGGGAAAATTCACCCCTCCACTTT.

The chain combines TRBV20-1 with TRBJ1-1; D unclear. The CDR3 sequence is 10 residues long. Trimming stripped 2 bases from V and 13 bases from J, with 11 bases between. Germline V gene lookup returns CDR1 DFQATT and CDR2 SNEGSKA (reference sequence). This CDR3 reads CSARSLFRFF. For the CDR3, the DNA is TGCAGTGCTAGATCCCTTTTCCGTTTCTTT.

The rearrangement uses TRBV30 and TRBJ2-1; a possible D gene is TRBD2 (5 bases). The CDR3 loop spans 15 amino acids. V shed 2 bases and J shed 7 bases, with 18 bases lying between them. Germline lookup yields CDR1 GTSNPN and CDR2 SVGIG (reference sequence). The CDR3 reads CAWSLFGIVGNEQFF. The CDR3 nucleotides read TGTGCCTGGAGTCTGTTCGGGATCGTTGGGAATGAGCAGTTCTTC.

The chain joins TRBV5-6 to TRBJ2-6; 9 bases are a match to TRBD1. Germline CDR1 SGHDT, CDR2 YYEEEE. The V gene end was trimmed by 4 bases and the J gene end by 4 bases; junction bases not matched to a gene: 6. The CDR3 is 16 residues long. For the CDR3, the DNA is TGTGCCAGCAGCGCACAGGGGGCGGAGGGGGCCAACGTCCTGACTTTC. Its protein is CASSAQGAEGANVLTF.

Only a few counts were recorded for this clone. The CDR3 reads CASSPYGQGAYEQYF. The CDR3 DNA sequence: TGCGCCAGCAGCCCGTATGGACAGGGGGCGTACGAGCAGTACTTC. The V and J genes are TRBV4-3 and TRBJ2-7, with 11 bases aligning to TRBD1. The length of the CDR3 is 15 residues. Germline CDR1 LGHNA, CDR2 YSLEER. V shed 4 bases and J 4 bases; nucleotides not matched to a gene: 6.

The V and J genes are TRBV6-5 and TRBJ2-5; a possible D gene is TRBD1 (6 bases). The germline V gene encodes CDR1 MNHEY and CDR2 SVGAGI. V was pared by 6 bases and J by 2 bases, with 13 bases between. The CDR3 contains 14 residues. The CDR3 protein is CASRSNRDQETQYF. CDR3 DNA: TGTGCCAGCAGATCGAACAGGGATCAAGAGACCCAGTACTTC.

The rearrangement joins TRBV11-2 to TRBJ2-7; 9 nucleotides line up with TRBD2. V dropped 2 bases and J dropped 4; count of bases not matched to a gene: 15. Germline CDR1 SGHAT, CDR2 FQNNGV. CDR3 length: 18 residues. The CDR3 reads CASSLSSEVAGVGYEQYF. DNA of the CDR3: TGTGCCAGCAGCTTATCATCTGAGGTAGCGGGAGTAGGGTACGAGCAGTACTTC. Full variable domain (missing parts from reference TRBV11-2 and TRBJ2-7): EAGVAQSPRYKIIEKRQSVAFWCNPISGHATLYWYQQILGQGPKLLIQFQNNGVVDDSQLPKDRFSAERLKGVDSTLKIQPAKLEDSAVYLCASSLSSEVAGVGYEQYFGPGTRLTVT.

V gene TRBV27 combines with J gene TRBJ1-6; maybe TRBD1 (6 bases). V shed 5 bases and J shed 7 bases, with 27 bases lying between them. This CDR3 contains 19 residues. CDR1 and CDR2 from the germline V gene are MNHEY and SMNVEV (reference sequence). The CDR3 nucleotides are TGTGCCAGCAGTCTTTATAGTCCGCCAGGGGCGCTCGACAATTCACCCCTCCACTTT. Translation: CASSLYSPPGALDNSPLHF.

This clone turned up a few times. This chain connects TRBV5-1 to TRBJ2-7; 7 bases map to TRBD2. The V segment lost 2 bases and the J segment 5 bases; nucleotides outside the gene matches: 4. This CDR3 spans 13 amino acids. Germline CDR1 SGHRS, CDR2 YFSETQ. The CDR3 reads CASSFSTSNEQYF. The CDR3 DNA sequence: TGCGCCAGCAGCTTTTCGACTAGCAACGAGCAGTACTTC.

This clone was seen a few times. The CDR3 region is CASSMSGGSYEQYF. CDR3 nucleotides: TGTGCCAGCAGCATGTCAGGGGGCTCCTACGAGCAGTACTTC. This rearrangement joins TRBV7-9 to TRBJ2-7; 7 nucleotides agree with TRBD1. In germline, CDR1 is SEHNR, CDR2 FQNEAQ (reference sequence). The trim removed 5 bases at V and 0 bases at J, leaving 4 bases unmatched. This CDR3 comprises 14 residues. The variable domain in full, completed from reference TRBV7-9 and TRBJ2-7, reads DTGVSQNPRHKITKRGQNVTFRCDPISEHNRLYWYRQTLGQGPEFLTYFQNEAQLEKSRLLSDRFSAERPKGSFSTLEIQRTEQGDSAMYLCASSMSGGSYEQYFGPGTRLTVT.

J is TRBJ2-1 and V is TRBV4-3; D remains unclear. Germline lookup yields CDR1 LGHNA and CDR2 YSLEER. CDR3 size: 14 residues. The V end lost 3 bases, the J end lost 5 bases, and 11 bases lay between the germline ends. CDR3: CASSHLGLNNEQFF. As DNA, the CDR3 is TGCGCCAGCAGCCACCTTGGGCTCAACAATGAGCAGTTCTTC.

In nucleotides, the CDR3 is TGCGCCAGCAGCTCGAATCCCCGGACAGGGGACACAGATACGCAGTATTTT. Encoded protein: CASSSNPRTGDTDTQYF. V usage is TRBV5-1 and J usage is TRBJ2-3, with 9 bases fitting TRBD1. The CDR3 spans 17 residues. Germline CDR1 SGHRS, CDR2 YFSETQ. Trimming cost V 3 bases and J 2 bases; bases outside gene matches: 10. Looking up the rest from reference TRBV5-1 and TRBJ2-3 gives the full variable domain: KAGVTQTPRYLIKTRGQQVTLSCSPISGHRSVSWYQQTPGQGLQFLFEYFSETQRNKGNFPGRFSGRQFSNSRSEMNVSTLELGDSALYLCASSSNPRTGDTDTQYFGPGTRLTVL.

The chain couples TRBV4-3 to TRBJ2-7, with D maybe TRBD1 (7 bases). CDR1 LGHNA and CDR2 YSLEER come from the germline V gene. Between the trimmed V and J ends, which lost 0 bases and 1 base, there was a span of 13 bases. The CDR3 consists of 16 residues. The CDR3 loop reads CASSQEPGGGSYEQYF. CDR3 sequence (DNA): TGCGCCAGCAGCCAAGAGCCAGGGGGAGGTTCCTACGAGCAGTACTTC.

This clone was seen a handful of times. The rearrangement uses TRBV5-1 and TRBJ2-2; 7 nucleotides line up with TRBD2. Germline trimming cut 5 bases from V and 6 bases from J; bases unmatched to any gene: 7. Germline V gene sequence: CDR1 SGHRS, CDR2 YFSETQ. This CDR3 has 14 residues. The DNA for the CDR3 is TGCGCCAGCAGATTACTAGCGAATGCCGGGGAGCTGTTTTTT. Translating it yields CASRLLANAGELFF.